The next 6 T cell receptor beta chains were all read from a single sample in a study of CD8+ T cells in alopecia areata. RNA extraction was followed by reverse transcription into cDNA, which acted as the sequencing template. Method: immunoSEQ multiplex PCR; TCRdb's copy keeps in-frame clones and lacks some. The sample lists around 190,000 clones; roughly three fifths were seen once. Sequences were obtained from CD8+ T cells sorted from blood. The receptors come from a human donor in good health.

This CDR3 reads CACLAGTSGTEQYF. CDR3 DNA sequence: TGTGCCTGCCTAGCCGGGACTAGCGGTACGGAGCAGTACTTC. The chain uses TRBV30 and TRBJ2-7; 11 bases map to TRBD2. After removal of 6 bases from V and 7 bases from J, the junction contained 11 bases not matched to a gene. The CDR3 totals 14 residues. Germline V lookup: CDR1 GTSNPN, CDR2 SVGIG (reference sequence).

A few counts support this clone. This chain uses TRBV7-2 with TRBJ2-7; no clear D gene. With 5 bases removed from V and 2 bases from J, the gap between germline ends came to 13 bases. CDR1 is SGHTA and CDR2 is FQGNSA in the germline V gene. CDR3 length: 14 residues. CDR3 coding DNA: TGTGCCAGCAGCCCTAGAGTGGGTACCTACGAGCAGTACTTC. Translating it yields CASSPRVGTYEQYF.

The J gene is TRBJ2-5, the V gene TRBV27; D may be TRBD2 (5 bases). Germline V gene sequence: CDR1 MNHEY, CDR2 SMNVEV (reference sequence). The CDR3 totals 13 residues. The V and J ends lost 2 bases and 3 bases respectively, with 7 bases between them. The CDR3 DNA reads as TGTGCCAGCAGTTTAGGGAGTAAAGAGACCCAGTACTTC. It specifies CASSLGSKETQYF.

This clone was detected only a few times. The DNA for the CDR3 is TGTGCCAGCAGCCTAGGGGCCTCCTACGAGCAGTACTTC. This gives the protein CASSLGASYEQYF. The rearrangement uses TRBV14 and TRBJ2-7, with TRBD1 as a possible D gene (5 bases). The CDR3 covers 13 residues. V was cut by 4 bases and J by 0 bases, with 7 bases left in between. CDR1 and CDR2 (germline): SGHDN, FVKESK.

At least ten counts were recorded for this clone. The V call is TRBV6-1, the J call TRBJ2-7; possibly TRBD1 for D (7 bases). The V end was cut by 3 bases, the J end by 3 bases, with 15 bases between. Germline assignment: CDR1 MNHNS and CDR2 SASEGT. The CDR3 runs 15 residues. The CDR3 is CASSDEGQGGYEQYF. CDR3 sequence (DNA): TGTGCCAGCAGTGATGAGGGGCAGGGGGGCTACGAGCAGTACTTC.

The chain carries TRBV15 and TRBJ2-6; 7 positions match TRBD2. CDR1 and CDR2 from the germline V gene are LNHNV and YYDKDF (reference sequence). J lost 0 bases, V lost 4 bases, and 6 bases had no gene match. The CDR3 has 17 amino acids. This CDR3 is CATSMGLSVSGANVLTF. In nucleotides, the CDR3 is TGTGCCACCAGCATGGGACTATCGGTCTCTGGGGCCAACGTCCTGACTTTC.